A single T cell receptor (beta chain) is shown here with its context. The germline V gene has CDR1 MNHEY and CDR2 SVGAGI. The CDR3 runs 15 residues. V was clipped by 4 bases and J by 2 bases; unmatched bases: 7. The sample comes from a study of cytomegalovirus exposure and HLA in healthy donors. 60 Vbeta and 13 Jbeta primers were used in PCR. Profiling relied on immunoSEQ multiplex PCR, and the TCRdb table lists in-frame clones only, not all of them. The sample consists of 95,000 to 100,000 clones, about 70% of them appearing once. This sequence was found in a woman between 40 and 50 years old in good health and CMV-seronegative. The sample consisted of PBMCs. The chain carries TRBV6-5 and TRBJ2-7; TRBD1 agrees at 8 bases. The CDR3 DNA follows: TGTGCCAGCAGTTTACGACACAGGGGGGCCTACGAGCAGTACTTC. Its translation: CASSLRHRGAYEQYF.